This note documents a single TCR beta chain sequence. Its target antigen remains unknown. No qualities accompany the bases; no much larger clone lies one base away. This sample is drawn from a study of cytomegalovirus exposure and HLA in healthy donors (dated by TCRdb to between 2016 and 2019). General notes on the study: According to an earlier analysis of around 600 of the donors, roughly 180 million T cells yielded some 120 million unique TCR beta sequences and about 300 Gb of sequence data. Several DR-DQ haplotypes were handled as single units for association and clustering because linkage in the cohort was strong. An earlier analysis of some 500 of the donors applied high-throughput TCR beta sequencing to assess whether each TCR beta V gene segment acted as functional or pseudogenic. Approximately 300 gigabases of sequencing data and roughly 81 million unique TCR sequences made up an early release that covered 500 to 700 HLA-typed donors. The study aimed to test whether signatures of past pathogen exposure could be identified by cataloging public T cell receptors. To predict cytomegalovirus infection status, the study combined high-throughput TCR immunosequencing, statistical association of individual TCRs with disease status, and machine learning. Besides the first cohort of roughly 700 subjects, a separate validation cohort made up of around 120 different subjects was used. In the later analysis, no new phenotypic data were used to find candidate immune exposures; instead, reliance was placed on TCR beta sequences and their occurrence across donors. Typing coverage varied by locus: about 620-640 donors for A, B, C, DRB1 and DQB1; approximately 520 for DQA1; more than 600 for DPA1; 400 to 480 for DPB1. HLA typing covered class I and class II loci at four-digit resolution. A later genetic analysis took genome-wide SNP genotypes for about 60% of the roughly 670 donors and used that subset as a discovery cohort. Among some 400 genotyped donors of the cohort, an average of roughly 230,000 unique TCR beta nucleotide sequences was sequenced per donor, of which about 19% were non-productive. Using immunosequencing, the study profiled T cell repertoires from 640 or so subjects and related those repertoires to cytomegalovirus serostatus. Of the 350 to 400 genotyped donors, roughly 85% fell in the genetic ancestry cluster associated with self-reported Caucasian donors. Alongside the repertoire data, information on donor age, sex, ethnicity and CMV serostatus was compiled. In a later analysis, previously published TCR beta repertoires from 666 donors were re-analyzed and high-resolution HLA genotyping was added so that TCR occurrence patterns could be studied. All discovery cohort repertoires had been generated on a single sequencing platform. Study-level results and caveats: A later analysis associated approximately 17,000 TCR beta sequences with specific HLA alleles at a false discovery rate of 0.05. A few of the identified cytomegalovirus-associated TCR beta chains were confirmed in vitro to be specific for cytomegalovirus antigens. Broadly in line with IMGT annotations, most TCR beta V segments showed up in productive rearrangements about 87% or about 30% of the time in an earlier analysis of some 590 of the donors. Because HLA typing was missing for some donors at each locus, association tests included only the typed subset. Compared with the roughly 720-donor mean, donors in an Asian-associated ancestry cluster had fewer N-insertions in productive TCRs, according to a later genetic analysis. A further reported finding was that TCR beta sequences accurately predicted the HLA-A and HLA-B alleles for most subjects in the first cohort. Because counts were too low, more than 15 rarely observed V segments, including chromosome 9 orphons, were left out of the earlier analysis of about 500 of the donors. Correlated functional status among segregating V segments might reflect linkage disequilibrium, but an unknown experimental factor could not be ruled out. A later genetic analysis associated a missense DCLRE1C variant with V-gene and J-gene trimming of TCR beta chains, and an independent cohort replicated the association. A later analysis found that HLA-associated TCR beta chains were more clonally expanded and had lower generation probabilities than equally common non-associated chains. According to a later analysis, parvovirus B19, influenza, CMV and Epstein-Barr virus appeared linked to several top co-occurrence clusters. When HLA alleles, especially DR and DQ, strongly co-occurred, attributing TCR associations to individual alleles was difficult. A group of highly shared sequence variants was considered likely to be a technical artifact of the sequencing pipeline. Some IMGT-functional V segments, including TRBV6-2 and TRBV6-3, could not be distinguished by the 87-base-pair reads and were therefore excluded. Most CMV-associated TCR beta chains appeared to be HLA-restricted in a later analysis, and the HLA associations seemed to be driven largely by CMV exposure. Sequencing depth was assumed to be roughly uniform across donors in the presence/absence analyses, though that assumption may not hold. In a later analysis, the rate of TCR association differed among HLA loci, with DRB1 alleles having the most associated TCRs and HLA-C alleles having the fewest. In this cohort, only TCR beta chains were sequenced, and detectable features were limited by the absence of alpha or paired-chain data. The only immune exposure information available for the cohort was CMV serostatus. The classifier was reported to diagnose cytomegalovirus status with high specificity and sensitivity in both the original cohort and the validation cohort. While some public TCRs were present in many individuals, most TCR sequences turned up only very rarely across donors. It was suggested by the authors that the approach could potentially be generalized to other disease states and immunological phenotypes. In the study, some 160 TCR beta chains were listed as associated with cytomegalovirus.

The cohort comprised 710 or so healthy bone marrow donors. All cohort members were sampled while nominally healthy, although unrecorded immune exposures were likely present. The donor was CMV seronegative and belonged to the group of around 400 seronegative cohort members. Every donor gave a peripheral blood sample, and the peripheral blood mononuclear cells from that sample were used for TCR beta sequencing. The Qiagen DNeasy Blood Extraction Kit was used to extract genomic DNA from the blood cell samples. The CDR3 contains 14 residues, cysteine and phenylalanine counted. Only the CDR3 DNA stays, 42 bases, in frame from base 1. V has 4 bases trimmed and J has 8 bases trimmed; junction bases matching no gene number 10. The germline V gene (reference sequence) sets CDR1 to GTSNPN and CDR2 to SVGIG. Receptor amplification or capture employed the immunoSEQ multiplex PCR assay. A mixture of 60 forward primers for TCR Vbeta segments and 13 reverse primers for TCR Jbeta segments was used in the multiplex PCR. The CDR3 region of rearranged TCR beta genes was amplified from genomic DNA with a multiplex PCR assay. The amplified TCR beta libraries were sequenced on the Illumina HiSeq System as 87-base-pair reads. The authors processed their data as follows. Across the 640 or so repertoires, a later analysis counted some 80 million unique TCR beta chains, approximately 10 million of which were shared by at least two donors. Raw reads were error-corrected and collapsed into unique sequences by a nearest-neighbor algorithm in which closely related sequences were merged to remove PCR and sequencing errors. V, D and J gene segments were assigned by aligning CDR3 sequences to IMGT reference sequences. For a sequence to be retained, at least a six-nucleotide match to both a V gene segment and a J gene segment was required. A rearrangement was called productive if the CDR3 had no stop codons and remained in frame with V and J, and every other rearrangement was called non-productive. Following IMGT convention, CDR3 was defined as the stretch from the second conserved V-encoded cysteine to the conserved J-encoded phenylalanine. The earlier analysis of about 590 of the donors excluded sequences that lacked an unambiguous match to a single V gene segment. An earlier analysis of just under 600 of the donors called V segments functional above 56.7% productive rearrangements and segregating when the between-donor standard deviation exceeded 5%. To diagnose cytomegalovirus status from the catalog of TCR beta chain sequences, a statistical classification framework was built. In a later analysis, TCR nucleotide sequences were compared against IMGT/GENE-DB human TR gene sequences so that V and J genes could be assigned. The TCRdist pipeline was used in a later analysis to assign CDR3 sequences and most-parsimonious VDJ recombination scenarios. A later analysis defined each TCR beta chain by its CDR3 amino acid sequence plus V-gene family, and excluded reads lacking a unique V-gene family. In a later analysis, 500 to 650 highly shared, low-generation-probability nucleotide sequences were removed to address suspected cross-contamination and a sequencing artifact. In a later analysis, a clonal expansion index for each public chain was calculated from normalized within-repertoire ranks of inferred template counts. In a later analysis, generation probabilities were computed with a VDJ recombination model fitted to out-of-frame rearrangements, and the resulting probabilities were checked against IGoR. In a later analysis, hypergeometric tests were used to score TCR-TCR, TCR-HLA and TCR-CMV co-occurrence, with a repertoire-size bias correction applied to TCR pairs. To estimate false discovery rates, a later analysis permuted the HLA or CMV assignments 20 times. In a later analysis, co-occurring TCRs were grouped with DBSCAN, and TCRdist sequence similarity was added when clustering was performed within HLA-allele-positive subsets. Repertoires with fewer than 30,000 or more than 120,000 public chains, plus five repertoires with anomalous nucleotide sharing, were excluded from co-occurrence clustering. TCRdb mirrors the immuneACCESS table, restricted to in-frame sequences. Some clones are absent from its copies; in checked studies, under half trace to an unresolved V gene, and the reason for the others is unknown. The D gene and trimming were derived from the DNA, and the V and J assignments and clone size from that table. The sample table shows roughly 130,000 clones, and 80% are seen once. Clones ranked in the top ten supply 1% of the sample.

The receptor's source is a man aged 35 to 55 in good health and CMV-seronegative. Sequencing was done on a sample of PBMCs. The chain is assembled from TRBV30 and TRBJ1-2; TRBD1 agrees with 10 junctional bases. In nucleotide form, the sequence is TGTGCCTGGAACCAGGACAGGGGGTTCGGCGGCTACACCTTC. Its protein product is CAWNQDRGFGGYTF.